This T cell receptor beta chain was documented in a study of technical replicates of blood from a few donors. There are 16 residues in the CDR3. CDR1 MDHEN and CDR2 SYDVKM come from the germline V gene. V was clipped by 5 bases and J by 0 bases; unmatched bases: 7. The repertoire was sequenced with immunoSEQ multiplex PCR; TCRdb's copy has only in-frame clones and lacks some. In the table there are more than 80,000 clones, just over 95% of which are singletons. Sequenced material: T cells isolated from PBMCs. V and J are TRBV28 and TRBJ2-3; 8 bases fit TRBD2. The receptor comes from a human donor in good health. CDR3 in amino acids: CASSPLVAGSTDTQYF. The CDR3 coding sequence is TGTGCCAGCAGTCCCCTCGTAGCGGGAAGCACAGATACGCAGTATTTT.